These 27 T cell receptor beta chains came from one sample sequenced in a study of blood T cell repertoires in COVID-19. Libraries were prepared by immunoSEQ multiplex PCR; TCRdb keeps only in-frame clonotypes and omits some of them. The sample has roughly 120,000 clones, 65% to 80% seen once; the top ten hold under 1%. Sequenced: peripheral blood. The source is a human donor with acute or convalescent COVID-19. The donor label of this sample is uncertain.

The genes are TRBV7-2 and TRBJ2-3; TRBD2 agrees at 13 bases. CDR1 SGHTA and CDR2 FQGNSA come from the germline V gene. The CDR3 contains 15 residues. The V segment lost 5 bases and the J segment 6 bases; nucleotides outside the gene matches: 5. CDR3 nucleotides: TGTGCCAGCAGCAATCGACTAGCGGGGGGTGATACGCAGTATTTT. Residues: CASSNRLAGGDTQYF.

V is TRBV24-1 and J is TRBJ1-5; tentatively, D is TRBD1 (5 bases). The V end lost 3 bases, the J end lost 4 bases, and 9 bases lay between the germline ends. Germline CDR1 KGHDR, CDR2 SFDVKD. This CDR3 region has 14 residues. CDR3 sequence reads: CATSDHQGNQPQHF. CDR3 bases: TGTGCCACCAGTGATCATCAGGGTAATCAGCCCCAGCATTTT.

V gene TRBV4-1 combines with J gene TRBJ1-4; maybe TRBD1 (6 bases). V lost 1 base and J 7 bases, leaving 25 bases between the germline ends. The germline V gene has CDR1 MGHRA and CDR2 YSYEKL. CDR3 length equals 19 residues. The CDR3 nucleotides are TGCGCCAGCAGCCAAGGCCTTGGGGGGGCGCGGCAGGAGGTTGAAAAACTGTTTTTT. It translates to CASSQGLGGARQEVEKLFF.

The V gene is TRBV30, the J gene TRBJ1-1; 8 bases are shared with TRBD1. Germline trimming cut 0 bases from V and 0 bases from J; bases unmatched to any gene: 12. CDR1 GTSNPN and CDR2 SVGIG come from the germline V gene (reference sequence). The CDR3 runs 18 residues. The DNA for the CDR3 is TGTGCCTGGAGTGTACGAGGGCTTGGACAGGGCATGAACACTGAAGCTTTCTTT. It yields the protein CAWSVRGLGQGMNTEAFF.

V is TRBV5-4 and J is TRBJ2-2; 10 bases fit TRBD2. J gave up 5 bases and V 0 bases, and 7 bases lay outside the gene matches. CDR3 length: 17 amino acids. In germline, CDR1 is SGHNT, CDR2 YYREEE (reference sequence). CDR3 DNA sequence: TGTGCCAGCAGCTTGGGCGGAGCGGGGGGGTTGACCGGGGAGCTGTTTTTT. Translating gives CASSLGGAGGLTGELFF.

The genes are TRBV24-1 and TRBJ1-1; TRBD1 might be the D (6 bases). V lost 1 base and J 10 bases, leaving 15 bases between the germline ends. In germline, CDR1 is KGHDR, CDR2 SFDVKD. This CDR3 contains 14 residues. In DNA, the CDR3 is TGTGCCACCAGTGATTTACCAGGGGATCATGGAGCTTTCTTT. Translation: CATSDLPGDHGAFF.

This sequence joins TRBV9 and TRBJ2-5, with TRBD1 as a possible D gene (5 bases). V lost 3 bases and J lost 7, with 13 bases in between. The CDR3 consists of 13 residues. Germline V CDR1 and CDR2: SGDLS, YYNGEE. The CDR3 region is CASSETGQGTQYF. CDR3 DNA sequence: TGTGCCAGCAGCGAGACGGGTCAGGGGACCCAGTACTTC. The whole variable domain, filled in from reference TRBV9 and TRBJ2-5, reads DSGVTQTPKHLITATGQRVTLRCSPRSGDLSVYWYQQSLDQGLQFLIQYYNGEERAKGNILERFSAQQFPDLHSELNLSSLELGDSALYFCASSETGQGTQYFGPGTRLLVL.

V usage is TRBV11-2 and J usage is TRBJ1-6, with a possible D match to TRBD1 (5 bases). Trimming left V 1 base short and J 10 bases short, with 17 bases between. In germline, CDR1 is SGHAT, CDR2 FQNNGV. CDR3 length: 16 residues. The CDR3 region has the DNA TGTGCCAGCAGCTTAGGTAGACAGTTCTTGAGGTCACCCCTCCACTTT. Translating gives CASSLGRQFLRSPLHF. Full variable domain (remainder filled in from reference TRBV11-2 and TRBJ1-6): EAGVAQSPRYKIIEKRQSVAFWCNPISGHATLYWYQQILGQGPKLLIQFQNNGVVDDSQLPKDRFSAERLKGVDSTLKIQPAKLEDSAVYLCASSLGRQFLRSPLHFGNGTRLTVT.

The chain has TRBV11-2 and TRBJ2-5; TRBD2 agrees at 7 bases. V was clipped by 5 bases and J by 5 bases; unmatched bases: 5. This CDR3 comprises 13 residues. CDR1 and CDR2 (germline): SGHAT, FQNNGV. CDR3 nucleotides: TGTGCCAGCAGCACGGGACTACGGGAGACCCAGTACTTC. Translation: CASSTGLRETQYF.

The V gene is TRBV7-9, the J gene TRBJ1-3, with a weak D call TRBD1 (6 bases). V lost 6 bases and J lost 0, with 15 bases in between. The CDR3 contains 16 residues. Germline V gene lookup returns CDR1 SEHNR and CDR2 FQNEAQ (reference sequence). The CDR3 region has the DNA TGTGCCAGCAGAAGCTTAAGGGGGAACTCTGGAAACACCATATATTTT. Protein: CASRSLRGNSGNTIYF.

The chain has TRBV7-9 and TRBJ1-4; D is ambiguous. This CDR3 has 13 amino acids. The ends were cut back, 4 bases at V and 10 bases at J, with 13 bases in the middle. Germline CDR1 reads SEHNR; CDR2 reads FQNEAQ (reference sequence). The CDR3 loop is CASSYDDPGKLFF. CDR3 sequence (DNA): TGTGCCAGCAGCTACGACGACCCGGGAAAACTGTTTTTT.

The chain uses TRBV9 and TRBJ1-2, with D possibly TRBD1 on 5 matching bases. CDR3 length: 12 residues. V was shortened by 4 bases and J by 8 bases, with 12 bases between the two germline ends. Germline assignment: CDR1 SGDLS and CDR2 YYNGEE. DNA for the CDR3: TGTGCCAGCAGCCCTGCCAGGGTCGGCTACACCTTC. This encodes CASSPARVGYTF.

J is TRBJ2-3 and V is TRBV19; the match to TRBD1 covers 10 bases. The CDR3 sequence is 16 residues long. CDR1 and CDR2 (germline): LNHDA, SQIVND (reference sequence). V was clipped by 5 bases and J by 5 bases; unmatched bases: 10. CDR3 amino acids: CASSFPGQGVEDTQYF. The CDR3 DNA reads TGTGCCAGTAGTTTCCCCGGACAGGGGGTGGAAGATACGCAGTATTTT.

This chain links TRBV7-6 with TRBJ2-3, with D uncertain. V was pared by 5 bases and J by 0 bases, with 6 bases between. The germline V gene encodes CDR1 SGHVS and CDR2 FNYEAQ. This CDR3 has 13 residues. The CDR3 reads CASSPTSTDTQYF. DNA for the CDR3: TGTGCCAGCAGCCCGACAAGCACAGATACGCAGTATTTT.

The rearrangement joins TRBV30 to TRBJ1-2; maybe TRBD1 (5 bases). The germline V gene encodes CDR1 GTSNPN and CDR2 SVGIG (reference sequence). The ends were cut back, 3 bases at V and 0 bases at J, with 8 bases in the middle. The CDR3 is made up of 13 amino acids. The CDR3 loop is CAWSWTPNYGYTF. The CDR3 nucleotides are TGTGCCTGGAGCTGGACACCTAACTATGGCTACACCTTC. The full variable domain, with the rest looked up from reference TRBV30 and TRBJ1-2, is SQTIHQWPATLVQPVGSPLSLECTVEGTSNPNLYWYRQAAGRGLQLLFYSVGIGQISSEVPQNLSASRPQDRQFILSSKKLLLSDSGFYLCAWSWTPNYGYTFGSGTRLTVV.

This chain joins TRBV9 and TRBJ2-2; 8 bases are a match to TRBD2. CDR1 and CDR2 (germline): SGDLS, YYNGEE. The CDR3 has 16 residues. V dropped 10 bases and J dropped 2; count of bases not matched to a gene: 13. CDR3 sequence (DNA): TGTGCCCACCGAGGGGAGCGGGGGCGAAACACCGGGGAGCTGTTTTTT. Its translation: CAHRGERGRNTGELFF.

The rearrangement joins TRBV2 to TRBJ1-5, with TRBD1 matching over 9 bases. The germline gives CDR1 SNHLY, CDR2 FYNNEI. Trimming at V came to 6 bases and at J to 3 bases, leaving 6 bases not matched to a gene. The CDR3 extends over 15 amino acids. The CDR3 coding sequence is TGTGCCAGCAGCTTACAGGGGGCGAACAATCAGCCCCAGCATTTT. It codes for CASSLQGANNQPQHF.

This sequence joins TRBV7-2 and TRBJ2-7; 16 positions agree with TRBD2. Per germline, CDR1 SGHTA and CDR2 FQGNSA. The CDR3 contains 16 residues. Losses at the gene ends were 5 bases for V and 6 bases for J; bases not matched to a gene: 7. The CDR3 nucleotides are TGTGCCAGCAGCGAGGGACTAGCGGGGGGGCAATTCGAGCAGTACTTC. Its translation is CASSEGLAGGQFEQYF.

This rearrangement joins TRBV5-8 to TRBJ1-2, with D perhaps matching TRBD1 (5 bases). Germline V gene sequence: CDR1 SGHTS, CDR2 YDEGEE. V was clipped by 5 bases and J by 7 bases, with 18 bases between them. The CDR3 consists of 14 residues. CDR3: CASSSTGARGGYTF. The CDR3 DNA sequence: TGTGCCAGCAGTTCTACAGGAGCAAGGGGTGGCTACACCTTC.

This chain links TRBV5-6 with TRBJ1-2; weak D call: TRBD1 (5 bases). Germline V gene lookup returns CDR1 SGHDT and CDR2 YYEEEE. V gave up 3 bases and J gave up 5 bases, with 8 bases separating them. CDR3 size: 12 residues. CDR3 nucleotides: TGTGCCAGCAGCTCCGGGGGGTATGGCTACACCTTC. It is translated as CASSSGGYGYTF.

This rearrangement joins TRBV6-1 to TRBJ2-4; 7 nucleotides match TRBD1. V was clipped by 2 bases and J by 2 bases; unmatched bases: 3. This CDR3 comprises 15 residues. Germline-derived CDR1 and CDR2 are MNHNS and SASEGT. The CDR3 sequence is CASSELGGSKNIQYF. In DNA, the CDR3 is TGTGCCAGCAGTGAATTAGGGGGCTCCAAAAACATTCAGTACTTC.

This chain links TRBV18 with TRBJ2-5; the D gene is possibly TRBD2 (6 bases). This CDR3 has 13 residues. Germline lookup yields CDR1 KGHSH and CDR2 LQKENI. V was shortened by 2 bases and J by 2 bases, with 6 bases between the two germline ends. In DNA, the CDR3 is TGTGCCAGCTCACCAGGGGGGCAAGAGACCCAGTACTTC. Amino acid sequence: CASSPGGQETQYF. Together with reference TRBV18 and TRBJ2-5, the CDR3 gives the full variable domain: NAGVMQNPRHLVRRRGQEARLRCSPMKGHSHVYWYRQLPEEGLKFMVYLQKENIIDESGMPKERFSAEFPKEGPSILRIQQVVRGDSAAYFCASSPGGQETQYFGPGTRLLVL.

The rearrangement uses TRBV6-2 or TRBV6-3 and TRBJ1-1; a possible D gene is TRBD1 (5 bases). The germline gives CDR1 MNHEY, CDR2 SVGEGT. This CDR3 comprises 14 residues. Trimming shortened V by 4 bases and J by 1 base, and 10 bases separated the two germline ends. This CDR3 is CASSSPTENTEAFF. The CDR3 region has the DNA TGTGCCAGCAGTTCCCCGACAGAGAACACTGAAGCTTTCTTT.

The chain is built from TRBV5-1 and TRBJ2-5; D is perhaps TRBD1 (8 bases). The CDR3 has 14 amino acids. V dropped 0 bases and J dropped 4 bases, with 10 bases sitting between them. Germline CDR1 SGHRS, CDR2 YFSETQ. CDR3 DNA sequence: TGCGCCAGCAGCTTGGACAGGGGGGGAGAGACCCAGTACTTC. Protein sequence: CASSLDRGGETQYF. The complete variable domain, with remaining parts taken from reference TRBV5-1 and TRBJ2-5, reads KAGVTQTPRYLIKTRGQQVTLSCSPISGHRSVSWYQQTPGQGLQFLFEYFSETQRNKGNFPGRFSGRQFSNSRSEMNVSTLELGDSALYLCASSLDRGGETQYFGPGTRLLVL.

V usage is TRBV27 and J usage is TRBJ2-5; weak D call: TRBD2 (5 bases). The V and J ends lost 2 bases and 7 bases respectively, with 11 bases between them. Looked up from germline, CDR1 is MNHEY and CDR2 is SMNVEV (reference sequence). The CDR3 spans 13 residues. Here the CDR3 reads CASSLVLSGTQYF. DNA of the CDR3: TGTGCCAGCAGTTTAGTCCTGAGCGGGACCCAGTACTTC.

This chain connects TRBV7-3 to TRBJ2-2; D is perhaps TRBD2 (6 bases). Germline-derived CDR1 and CDR2 are SGHTA and FQGTGA. The CDR3 spans 17 residues. The V end was cut by 4 bases, the J end by 5 bases, with 20 bases between. CDR3 region: CASSSGAVAGQTGELFF. Written as DNA, the CDR3 is TGTGCCAGCAGCTCGGGAGCCGTGGCGGGGCAGACCGGGGAGCTGTTTTTT.

This clone was seen a single time. J is TRBJ1-2 and V is TRBV6-1; D perhaps matches TRBD1 (5 bases). The V end was cut by 2 bases, the J end by 4 bases, with 17 bases between. Germline values: CDR1 MNHNS, CDR2 SASEGT. CDR3 size: 16 residues. The CDR3 DNA reads TGTGCCAGCAGTGAAAATCACTGGCAGGGCCTCTATGGCTACACCTTC. This translates into CASSENHWQGLYGYTF.